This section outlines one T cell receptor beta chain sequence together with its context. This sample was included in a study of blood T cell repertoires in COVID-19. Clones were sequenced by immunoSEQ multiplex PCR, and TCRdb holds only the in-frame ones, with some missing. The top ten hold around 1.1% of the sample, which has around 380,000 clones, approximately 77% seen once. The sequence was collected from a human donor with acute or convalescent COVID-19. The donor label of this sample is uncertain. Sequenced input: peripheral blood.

The CDR3 loop reads CASRAETGGSYGYTF. CDR3 sequence (DNA): TGTGCCAGCAGAGCCGAGACAGGGGGCAGCTATGGCTACACCTTC. The chain employs TRBV2 and TRBJ1-2, with 10 nucleotides matching TRBD1. The CDR3 contains 15 residues. Germline CDR1 is SNHLY and CDR2 is FYNNEI. Trimming took 6 bases from V and 4 from J; bases not matched to a gene: 8.